This TCR beta chain stems from a study of regulatory T cells in long-lasting Graves disease. HTBI primers from iRepertoire and Arm-PCR of CDR3 regions yielded the TCR beta libraries. Each CDR3 protein gets one entry after TCRdb re-called the multiplex PCR reads with MiXCR. The sample holds about 530,000 distinct CDR3 sequences; roughly 16% are singletons and the top ten take 25%. This CDR3 is 19 amino acids long. V lost 0 bases and J lost 0; bases outside the gene matches: 12. Germline V CDR1 and CDR2: SGDLS, YYNGEE. The time point is: newly diagnosed GD, antithyroid drugs for less than 3 months. The TCR library used RNA extracted from PBMCs. This sample also appeared in a second study, on T cells in Graves' hyperthyroidism and ophthalmopathy.

The chain is built from TRBV9 and TRBJ2-1; 7 nucleotides agree with TRBD1. Sequenced material: peripheral blood mononuclear cells (PBMCs), taken at new diagnosis, from a patient treated with antithyroid drugs. This sequence originates from a woman aged 35 to 59 with Graves disease. In nucleotides, the CDR3 is TGTGCCAGCAGCGTAGTAGGGGTGGGACAGAACAGCTCCTACAATGAGCAGTTCTTC. It codes for CASSVVGVGQNSSYNEQFF.